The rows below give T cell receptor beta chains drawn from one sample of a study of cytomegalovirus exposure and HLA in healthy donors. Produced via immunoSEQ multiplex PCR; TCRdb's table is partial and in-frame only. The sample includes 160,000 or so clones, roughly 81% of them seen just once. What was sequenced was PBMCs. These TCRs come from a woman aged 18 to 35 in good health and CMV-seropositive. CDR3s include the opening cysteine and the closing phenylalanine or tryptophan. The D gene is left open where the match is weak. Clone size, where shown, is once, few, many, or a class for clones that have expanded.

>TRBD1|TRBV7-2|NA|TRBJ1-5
CASSPRTGEDSNQPQHF
TGTGCCAGCAGCCCGCGGACAGGGGAAGATAGCAATCAGCCCCAGCATTTT
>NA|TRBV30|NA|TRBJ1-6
CAWASYNSPLHF
TGTGCCTGGGCCAGCTATAATTCACCCCTCCACTTT
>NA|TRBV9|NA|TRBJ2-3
CASSDSGYTDTQYF
TGTGCCAGCAGCGACAGCGGTTACACAGATACGCAGTATTTT
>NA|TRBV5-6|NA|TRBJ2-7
CASSAGLIQLYEQYF
TGTGCCAGCAGCGCGGGACTGATTCAACTCTACGAGCAGTACTTC
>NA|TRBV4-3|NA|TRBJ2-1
CAASGGLGDEQFF
TGCGCCGCCTCCGGGGGACTTGGGGATGAGCAGTTCTTC
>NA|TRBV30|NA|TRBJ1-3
CAWSVTEVTTIYF
TGTGCCTGGAGTGTTACGGAGGTTACCACCATATATTTT
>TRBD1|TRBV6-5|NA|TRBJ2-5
CASSPGQGGEETQYF
TGTGCCAGCAGCCCAGGACAGGGAGGTGAGGAGACCCAGTACTTC
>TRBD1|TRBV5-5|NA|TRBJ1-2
CASLMTFLEGARQLGYTF
TGTGCCAGCCTAATGACCTTCCTAGAGGGGGCACGCCAGCTTGGCTACACCTTC
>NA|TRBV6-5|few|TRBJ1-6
CASRGGYRAWSPLHF
TGTGCCAGTCGGGGGGGGTACAGGGCATGGTCACCCCTCCACTTT
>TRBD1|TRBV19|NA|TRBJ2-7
CASSVTGTGAYEQYF
TGTGCCAGTAGTGTGACCGGGACAGGGGCCTACGAGCAGTACTTC
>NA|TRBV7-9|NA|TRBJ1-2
CASSFPSGGLPNYGYTF
TGTGCCAGCAGCTTCCCCTCGGGAGGACTCCCTAACTATGGCTACACCTTC
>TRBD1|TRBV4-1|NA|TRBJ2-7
CASSPDRGAYEQYF
TGCGCCAGCAGCCCGGACAGGGGGGCGTACGAGCAGTACTTC
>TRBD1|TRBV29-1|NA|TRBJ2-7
CSVRGQGSYEQYF
TGCAGCGTGAGGGGACAGGGCTCCTACGAGCAGTACTTC
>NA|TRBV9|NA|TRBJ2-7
CASSAGTTFYEQYF
TGTGCCAGCAGCGCAGGGACAACATTTTACGAGCAGTACTTC
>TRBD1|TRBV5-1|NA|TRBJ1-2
CASSPGTGDDGYTF
TGCGCCAGCAGCCCAGGGACAGGGGATGACGGCTACACCTTC
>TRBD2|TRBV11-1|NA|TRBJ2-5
CASSFGLAGGPETQYF
TGTGCCAGCAGCTTCGGGCTAGCGGGGGGCCCGGAGACCCAGTACTTC
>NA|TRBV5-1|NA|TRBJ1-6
CASSSEQSSYNSPLHF
TGCGCCAGCAGCTCCGAACAGAGCTCCTATAATTCACCCCTCCACTTT
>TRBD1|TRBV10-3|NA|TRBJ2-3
CAISDVGQGLDTQYF
TGTGCCATCAGTGATGTGGGACAGGGGTTAGATACGCAGTATTTT
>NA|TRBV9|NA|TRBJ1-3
CASSPGRRGNTIYF
TGTGCCAGCAGCCCCGGGAGGCGTGGAAACACCATATATTTT
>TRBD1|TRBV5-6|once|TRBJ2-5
CASGTGFLETQYF
TGTGCCAGCGGGACAGGGTTTTTAGAGACCCAGTACTTC
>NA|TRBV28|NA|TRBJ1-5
CASSFGPIQHF
TGTGCCAGCAGTTTTGGTCCTATCCAGCATTTT
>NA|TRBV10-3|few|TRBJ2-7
CAISESGSSYEQYF
TGTGCCATCAGTGAGTCTGGCAGCTCCTACGAGCAGTACTTC
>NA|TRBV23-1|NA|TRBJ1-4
CASSQSWAPTNEKLFF
TGCGCCAGCAGTCAATCTTGGGCACCAACTAATGAAAAACTGTTTTTT
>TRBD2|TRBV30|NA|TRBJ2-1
CAWKAGGREQFF
TGTGCCTGGAAGGCGGGGGGGCGAGAGCAGTTCTTC
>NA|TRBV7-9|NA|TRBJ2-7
CASSLDPSAYEQYF
TGTGCCAGCAGCTTAGATCCTAGCGCCTACGAGCAGTACTTC
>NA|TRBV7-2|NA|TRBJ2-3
CASSGGLTTDTQYF
TGTGCCAGCAGCGGGGGACTTACCACAGATACGCAGTATTTT
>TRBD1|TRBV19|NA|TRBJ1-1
CASSFVPGQHTEAFF
TGTGCCAGTAGTTTCGTCCCGGGACAGCACACTGAAGCTTTCTTT
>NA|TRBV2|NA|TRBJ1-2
CASSEGGAANYGYTF
TGTGCCAGCAGCGAGGGGGGGGCGGCTAACTATGGCTACACCTTC
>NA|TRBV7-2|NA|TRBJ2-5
CASSPPRVLRQETQYF
TGTGCCAGCAGCCCCCCCCGGGTACTACGTCAAGAGACCCAGTACTTC
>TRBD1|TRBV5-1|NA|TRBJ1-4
CASSLTGQVGEKLFF
TGCGCCAGCAGCTTGACCGGACAGGTCGGAGAAAAACTGTTTTTT
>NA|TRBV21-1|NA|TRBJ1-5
CASPKGVVGQPQHF
TGTGCCAGCCCAAAAGGAGTAGTCGGGCAGCCCCAGCATTTT
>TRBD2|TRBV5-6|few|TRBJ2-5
CASSLGLGLPAGGHGFQYF
TGTGCCAGCAGCTTGGGGTTGGGGCTGCCGGCGGGGGGACACGGGTTCCAGTACTTC
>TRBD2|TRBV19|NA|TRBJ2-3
CASKVAGNTDTQYF
TGTGCCAGTAAGGTAGCGGGGAACACAGATACGCAGTATTTT
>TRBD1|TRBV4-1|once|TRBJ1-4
CASSQRGQGVSNEKLFF
TGCGCCAGCAGCCAACGCGGACAGGGGGTATCTAATGAAAAACTGTTTTTT
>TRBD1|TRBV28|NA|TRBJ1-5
CASSLFGGTGGSGNQPQHF
TGTGCCAGCAGTTTATTTGGTGGGACAGGGGGCTCGGGCAATCAGCCCCAGCATTTT
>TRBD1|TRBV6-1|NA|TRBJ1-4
CASSGTGGLGEKLFF
TGTGCCAGCAGTGGAACAGGGGGCCTCGGTGAAAAACTGTTTTTT
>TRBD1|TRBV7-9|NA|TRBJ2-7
CASSRQGMLDEQYF
TGTGCCAGCAGCCGACAGGGCATGTTAGACGAGCAGTACTTC
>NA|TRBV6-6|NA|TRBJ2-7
CASSYGPAYEQYF
TGTGCCAGCAGTTACGGGCCAGCCTACGAGCAGTACTTC
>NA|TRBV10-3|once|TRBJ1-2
CAIRPREPPVNGYTF
TGTGCCATCCGTCCCCGCGAACCACCGGTTAATGGCTACACCTTC
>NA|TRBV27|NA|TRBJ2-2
CASSPSDHEVRITGELFF
TGTGCCAGCAGTCCCTCAGACCATGAGGTGCGAATCACCGGGGAGCTGTTTTTT
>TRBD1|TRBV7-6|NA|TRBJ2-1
CASSFSTGEDGEQFF
TGTGCCAGCAGCTTTTCGACAGGGGAGGACGGTGAGCAGTTCTTC
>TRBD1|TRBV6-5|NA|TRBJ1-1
CASSSGTANTEAFF
TGTGCCAGCAGTTCAGGGACAGCGAACACTGAAGCTTTCTTT
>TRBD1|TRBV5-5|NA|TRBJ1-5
CASSLAGTAYQPQHF
TGTGCCAGCAGCTTGGCCGGGACAGCATATCAGCCCCAGCATTTT
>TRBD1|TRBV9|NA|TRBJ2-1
CASSAQTGGAGNEQFF
TGTGCCAGCAGCGCTCAGACAGGGGGCGCGGGCAATGAGCAGTTCTTC
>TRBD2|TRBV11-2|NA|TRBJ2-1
CASSHRGGSTNEQFF
TGTGCCAGCAGCCACCGGGGGGGCTCAACCAATGAGCAGTTCTTC
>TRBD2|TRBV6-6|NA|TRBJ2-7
CASSSSGGYYEQYF
TGTGCCAGCAGTTCGAGCGGGGGCTACTACGAGCAGTACTTC
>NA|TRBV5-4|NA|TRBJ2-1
CASSFGGGRVNEQFF
TGTGCCAGCAGCTTTGGTGGTGGCAGGGTGAATGAGCAGTTCTTC
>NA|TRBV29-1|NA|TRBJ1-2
CSVGEIGVGYGYTF
TGCAGCGTTGGAGAAATAGGGGTAGGCTATGGCTACACCTTC
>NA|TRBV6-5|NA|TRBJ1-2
CASSYQGIYGYTF
TGTGCCAGCAGTTACCAGGGCATCTATGGCTACACCTTC
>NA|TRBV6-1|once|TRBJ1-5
CASKRMISDNQPQHF
TGTGCCAGCAAACGTATGATCAGTGACAATCAGCCCCAGCATTTT
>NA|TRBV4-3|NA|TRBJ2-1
CASSQDWEGSGTLNEQFF
TGCGCCAGCAGCCAAGATTGGGAAGGAAGCGGGACACTAAATGAGCAGTTCTTC